This T cell receptor (beta chain) comes out of a study of cytotoxic CD8 clonotypes in ibrutinib-treated CLL. Across the study: Following treatment for a median roughly 12 months, range 6 to 36, response samples were then taken.

Some clones are missing from TCRdb's copy, which holds only in-frame ones; the method was immunoSEQ multiplex PCR. The sample has about 300,000 clones, roughly 76% seen once. CDR1 is SEHNR, CDR2 FQNEAQ, per germline (reference sequence). CDR3 length: 14 residues. Trimming removed 5 bases at V and 0 bases at J, with 10 bases between. The chain links TRBV7-9 to TRBJ1-2, with D possibly matching TRBD1 (5 bases). This specimen consisted of PBMCs, obtained at disease progression, from a patient treated with ibrutinib. This receptor was obtained from a human donor with chronic lymphocytic leukemia. CDR3 protein: CASSRDGANYGYTF. DNA of the CDR3: TGTGCCAGCAGCCGGGACGGTGCTAACTATGGCTACACCTTC.